This T cell receptor (beta chain) was obtained from a study of beta chain features in type 1 diabetes. Study at large: Patients shared similar age, gender and cell yields with healthy donors. Points from the study as a whole: TCRB CDR3s were moderately but significantly shorter in Type 1 diabetes patients in all four CD4+ subsets. Patients' naive, central memory and Treg TCRB repertoires seemed closer to one another than those of healthy donors.

V was clipped by 8 bases and J by 6 bases, with 12 bases between them. The germline V gene has CDR1 MNHNY and CDR2 SVGAGI (reference sequence). CDR3 length: 12 amino acids. Concerning this clone itself: Its antigen is still unknown.

As every portion of the isolated RNA was reverse transcribed, the sequencing read expressed TCRB transcripts. Clones were read by immunoSEQ multiplex PCR, and TCRdb kept only the in-frame ones, dropping some. Of around 170,000 clones in the sample, over 7.5% were seen once. This chain links TRBV6-6 with TRBJ2-3; the D gene is possibly TRBD2 (6 bases). The sample taken for sequencing was central memory CD4+ T cells from blood. The clonotype comes from a woman aged 18-29 years in good health. The CDR3 spells CASGPRGDTQYF. The CDR3 region has the DNA TGTGCCAGCGGACCACGGGGGGATACGCAGTATTTT.